The rows below give T cell receptor beta chains drawn from one sample of a study of blood T cell repertoires in COVID-19. Assay: immunoSEQ multiplex PCR; the TCRdb copy retains only in-frame clones and omits some. This sample has hundreds of thousands of clones, with around 87% found just once. The specimen was PBMCs or T cells enriched from blood (not recorded which). The receptor source for this set is a man younger than 45 who had recovered from COVID-19. Both conserved end residues are part of each CDR3. Fields, in order: V gene, J gene, D gene, clone size, CDR3 protein. The D gene is left open where the match is weak. Where a row states a size, it is once, few, many or the class of an expanded clone; other rows omit it.

TRBV4-2	TRBJ1-2	-	-	CASSPGQYNYGYTF
TRBV29-1	TRBJ2-5	-	-	CSVDGGQTQYF
TRBV28	TRBJ1-2	TRBD1	-	CASSSPGQVNYGYTF
TRBV3-1/TRBV3-2	TRBJ1-2	TRBD1	-	CASSQENRGGGYTF
TRBV15	TRBJ1-5	TRBD1	few	CATSRGDRGINQPQHF
TRBV27	TRBJ2-7	TRBD2	-	CASTKREGYEQYF
TRBV5-1	TRBJ1-1	-	-	CASSLIQGSNTEAFF
TRBV30	TRBJ1-3	TRBD1	-	CAWETGHGNTIYF
TRBV29-1	TRBJ1-2	-	-	CSVQTGNRGYTF
TRBV19	TRBJ2-4	TRBD1	-	CASTNKTGASTKNIQYF
TRBV30	TRBJ2-5	-	-	CAWSGQKETQYF
TRBV7-8	TRBJ2-7	-	-	CASSLALANSYEQYF
TRBV28	TRBJ2-7	TRBD2	once	CASSPSAGDEQYF
TRBV28	TRBJ2-3	TRBD2	-	CASSFPGTSGSADTQYF
TRBV28	TRBJ2-1	TRBD2	-	CASSLILPGLAGDNEQFF
TRBV7-9	TRBJ2-5	TRBD1	-	CASSIGTGAIETQYF
TRBV28	TRBJ2-2	-	-	CASSLAGRPTGELFF
TRBV18	TRBJ2-1	-	-	CASSPPPVVYNEQFF
TRBV28	TRBJ2-3	TRBD2	-	CASRPRLAGGPGTDTQYF
TRBV3-1/TRBV3-2	TRBJ2-2	-	-	CASSPKNTGELFF
TRBV28	TRBJ1-6	TRBD1	-	CASSGQGSPLHF
TRBV9	TRBJ2-2	-	-	CASSAGLTAGELFF
TRBV11-2	TRBJ1-6	-	once	CASSLDLFRLNSPLHF
TRBV28	TRBJ2-7	-	-	CASSLTGYNSYEQYF